Below are 25 T cell receptor beta chains sequenced from a single sample in a study of blood T cell repertoires in COVID-19. Repertoires were generated with immunoSEQ multiplex PCR, while TCRdb's copy carries only in-frame clones and drops some. There are 250,000 to 300,000 clones in the sample; about 89% occur only once, and under 9.5% lies in the top ten. Material for sequencing was PBMCs or T cells enriched from blood (not recorded which). The receptors here all came from a middle-aged man who had recovered from COVID-19.

This clone was seen only a few times. The rearrangement joins TRBV2 to TRBJ2-1; 11 nucleotides agree with TRBD2. The CDR3 extends over 16 amino acids. In germline, CDR1 is SNHLY, CDR2 FYNNEI. Losses at the gene ends were 6 bases for V and 9 bases for J; bases not matched to a gene: 13. This CDR3 is CASSETRLAGSREQFF. CDR3 in DNA: TGTGCCAGCAGCGAAACCAGACTAGCGGGGTCCCGTGAGCAGTTCTTC.

The chain uses TRBV24-1 and TRBJ2-3; 8 bases agree with TRBD2. The trim removed 5 bases at V and 3 bases at J, leaving 9 bases unmatched. This CDR3 region has 16 residues. Per the germline V gene, CDR1 is KGHDR and CDR2 is SFDVKD. CDR3 DNA: TGTGCCACCAGTGGTAAGCTAGCGGGCGGTACAGATACGCAGTATTTT. Amino acids: CATSGKLAGGTDTQYF.

The CDR3 DNA is TGTGCCAGCAGCCAAGAGAAGCACAGGGCACAGCCCCAGCATTTT. Translated, it gives CASSQEKHRAQPQHF. The J gene is TRBJ1-5, the V gene TRBV3-1 (or the pseudogene TRBV3-2); tentative D call: TRBD1 (6 bases). The CDR3 length is 15 residues. V shed 0 bases and J shed 7 bases, with 13 bases lying between them. Germline V gives CDR1 LGHDT, CDR2 YNNKEL (reference sequence).

V usage is TRBV10-3 and J usage is TRBJ2-7, with TRBD1 as a possible D gene (5 bases). Germline CDR1 reads ENHRY; CDR2 reads SYGVKD. The CDR3 loop spans 12 amino acids. V lost 6 bases to trimming and J lost 1 base, with 7 bases between them. CDR3 sequence: CAIRTESYEQYF. Here the CDR3 DNA reads TGTGCCATCAGGACAGAATCCTACGAGCAGTACTTC.

V is TRBV7-9 and J is TRBJ2-7; 8 positions agree with TRBD1. The V and J ends lost 6 bases and 7 bases, in that order; junction bases with no gene match: 5. This CDR3 region has 12 residues. The germline gives CDR1 SEHNR, CDR2 FQNEAQ (reference sequence). The CDR3 region is CASRHTGGEQYF. In nucleotides, the CDR3 is TGTGCCAGCAGACATACAGGGGGAGAGCAGTACTTC.

This chain connects TRBV6-1 to TRBJ2-1; 8 bases agree with TRBD1. From germline, CDR1 is MNHNS and CDR2 SASEGT. CDR3 size: 16 residues. The trim removed 2 bases at V and 4 bases at J, leaving 7 bases unmatched. In DNA, the CDR3 is TGTGCCAGCAGTGAATCCGGGACAGGAATATACAATGAGCAGTTCTTC. It specifies CASSESGTGIYNEQFF.

The V and J genes are TRBV5-5 and TRBJ1-4; 7 bases line up with TRBD1. CDR3 length: 16 residues. Germline values: CDR1 SGHKS, CDR2 YYEKEE (reference sequence). V dropped 3 bases and J dropped 3; count of bases not matched to a gene: 8. The CDR3 loop reads CASSSGTGTANEKLFF. CDR3 coding DNA: TGTGCCAGCAGCTCTGGCACCGGGACAGCTAATGAAAAACTGTTTTTT.

The rearrangement joins TRBV2 to TRBJ1-2; 7 nucleotides align to TRBD1. The CDR3 is 13 amino acids. Looked up from germline, CDR1 is SNHLY and CDR2 is FYNNEI. J was trimmed by 6 bases and V by 3 bases; bases with no gene match: 4. The CDR3 region is CASSETGRDGYTF. The CDR3, as DNA: TGTGCCAGCAGTGAGACAGGGCGCGATGGCTACACCTTC.

The chain joins TRBV7-6 to TRBJ2-1; 11 bases fit TRBD2. The CDR3 has 16 residues. Germline CDR1 SGHVS, CDR2 FNYEAQ. V lost 5 bases to trimming and J lost 10 bases; unmatched junction nucleotides: 13. The CDR3: CASSLGLAGSPREQFF. The CDR3 DNA reads TGTGCCAGCAGCCTAGGACTAGCGGGTTCACCACGGGAGCAGTTCTTC.

V usage is TRBV7-9 and J usage is TRBJ2-5; 8 bases align to TRBD1. Per the germline V gene, CDR1 is SEHNR and CDR2 is FQNEAQ (reference sequence). With 5 bases clipped from V and 4 bases from J, the junction kept 3 bases outside the gene matches. The CDR3 is made up of 13 amino acids. CDR3 sequence: CASSLDRVETQYF. The CDR3 bases are TGTGCCAGCAGCCTGGACAGGGTAGAGACCCAGTACTTC.

The rearrangement uses TRBV5-1 and TRBJ2-1, with TRBD2 matching over 7 bases. The germline CDR1 and CDR2 sequences are SGHRS and YFSETQ. The ends lost 3 bases at V and 8 bases at J; junction bases unmatched: 14. This CDR3 region has 16 residues. The CDR3 loop is CASSWVMGGSGDEQFF. In DNA, the CDR3 is TGCGCCAGCAGCTGGGTGATGGGCGGGAGTGGGGATGAGCAGTTCTTC. The full variable domain, with the rest looked up from reference TRBV5-1 and TRBJ2-1, is KAGVTQTPRYLIKTRGQQVTLSCSPISGHRSVSWYQQTPGQGLQFLFEYFSETQRNKGNFPGRFSGRQFSNSRSEMNVSTLELGDSALYLCASSWVMGGSGDEQFFGPGTRLTVL.

The rearrangement links TRBV13 to TRBJ1-4; D gene unclear. The CDR3 loop spans 15 amino acids. Per germline, CDR1 PRHDT and CDR2 FYEKMQ (reference sequence). V lost 4 bases, J lost 0 bases, and 9 bases lay in between. The CDR3 loop reads CASSSRAATNEKLFF. CDR3 bases: TGTGCCAGCAGCTCGCGGGCCGCAACTAATGAAAAACTGTTTTTT. Full variable domain (rest looked up from reference TRBV13 and TRBJ1-4): AAGVIQSPRHLIKEKRETATLKCYPIPRHDTVYWYQQGPGQDPQFLISFYEKMQSDKGSIPDRFSAQQFSDYHSELNMSSLELGDSALYFCASSSRAATNEKLFFGSGTQLSVL.

V gene TRBV19 combines with J gene TRBJ1-3; D uncertain. The CDR3 runs to 14 residues. The germline CDR1 and CDR2 sequences are LNHDA and SQIVND (reference sequence). Between the trimmed V and J ends, which lost 2 bases and 3 bases, there was a span of 8 bases. CDR3 amino acids: CASSISGYGNTIYF. For the CDR3, the DNA is TGTGCCAGTAGTATATCGGGGTATGGAAACACCATATATTTT.

This chain joins TRBV5-8 and TRBJ1-1; no definite D call. V was shortened by 4 bases and J by 0 bases, with 10 bases between the two germline ends. CDR1 is SGHTS, CDR2 YDEGEE, per germline. The CDR3 consists of 14 residues. The CDR3 region is CASSPYYMNTEAFF. The DNA for the CDR3 is TGTGCCAGCAGCCCTTACTACATGAACACTGAAGCTTTCTTT. The whole variable domain, filled in from reference TRBV5-8 and TRBJ1-1, reads EAGVTQSPTHLIKTRGQQATLRCSPISGHTSVYWYQQALGLGLQFLLWYDEGEERNRGNFPPRFSGRQFPNYSSELNVNALELEDSALYLCASSPYYMNTEAFFGQGTRLTVV.

The chain carries TRBV9 and TRBJ2-3; D is unresolved. The CDR3 totals 12 residues. Trimming removed 4 bases from V and 6 bases from J, with 9 bases in between. Germline V gene data show CDR1 as SGDLS and CDR2 as YYNGEE. The CDR3 DNA follows: TGTGCCAGCAGCCCCGGGTCGGATACGCAGTATTTT. Protein: CASSPGSDTQYF.

The chain couples TRBV10-3 to TRBJ2-2, with 8 bases identical to TRBD1. This CDR3 spans 17 amino acids. Trimming removed 8 bases from V and 3 bases from J; junction bases left unmatched: 14. Germline CDR1 and CDR2: ENHRY and SYGVKD. The CDR3 spells CAIGGQGSVGYTGELFF. The CDR3 nucleotides are TGTGCCATCGGTGGACAGGGATCAGTTGGGTACACCGGGGAGCTGTTTTTT.

This chain joins TRBV7-9 and TRBJ1-2, with D perhaps TRBD1 (5 bases). The germline V and J ends were trimmed by 5 bases and 4 bases, with 8 bases remaining between them. The CDR3 is 12 amino acids. Germline loops: CDR1 SEHNR, CDR2 FQNEAQ (reference sequence). The CDR3 here is CASSPQGYGYTF. CDR3 coding DNA: TGTGCCAGCAGCCCCCAGGGCTATGGCTACACCTTC. Full variable domain (remainder filled in from reference TRBV7-9 and TRBJ1-2): DTGVSQNPRHKITKRGQNVTFRCDPISEHNRLYWYRQTLGQGPEFLTYFQNEAQLEKSRLLSDRFSAERPKGSFSTLEIQRTEQGDSAMYLCASSPQGYGYTFGSGTRLTVV.

The chain combines TRBV15 with TRBJ1-2; D possibly corresponds to TRBD1 (6 bases). The CDR3 has 17 amino acids. Looked up from germline, CDR1 is LNHNV and CDR2 is YYDKDF (reference sequence). V gave up 5 bases and J gave up 8 bases, with 27 bases separating them. In nucleotides, the CDR3 is TGTGCCACCAGCGGGGGGGGCTTCTCCTGGACTGCCTACGGCTACACCTTC. Amino acid sequence: CATSGGGFSWTAYGYTF.

The chain recombines TRBV4-1 with TRBJ2-3; possibly TRBD2 for D (5 bases). This CDR3 region has 15 residues. The germline CDR1 and CDR2 sequences are MGHRA and YSYEKL. Trimming stripped 1 base from V and 4 bases from J, with 12 bases between. In DNA, the CDR3 is TGCGCCAGCAGCCAAGTATCCAGCGGAGCAGATACGCAGTATTTT. Its protein product is CASSQVSSGADTQYF.

The rearrangement uses TRBV29-1 and TRBJ2-7; possibly TRBD2 for D (6 bases). Germline loops: CDR1 SQVTM, CDR2 ANQGSEA. Trimming removed 0 bases from V and 6 bases from J, with 12 bases in between. This CDR3 region has 13 residues. Here the CDR3 DNA reads TGCAGCGTTGAAGATGGAGGGCCGGGCGAGCAGTACTTC. Translation gives CSVEDGGPGEQYF.

J is TRBJ1-2 and V is TRBV7-9, with D tentatively TRBD1 (5 bases). V lost 1 base to trimming and J lost 6 bases, with 9 bases between them. Germline values: CDR1 SEHNR, CDR2 FQNEAQ (reference sequence). CDR3 size: 13 residues. CDR3: CASSLVREDGYTF. The CDR3, as DNA: TGTGCCAGCAGCTTAGTCAGGGAGGATGGCTACACCTTC. Supplemented by reference TRBV7-9 and TRBJ1-2, the full variable domain reads DTGVSQNPRHKITKRGQNVTFRCDPISEHNRLYWYRQTLGQGPEFLTYFQNEAQLEKSRLLSDRFSAERPKGSFSTLEIQRTEQGDSAMYLCASSLVREDGYTFGSGTRLTVV.

V gene TRBV15 combines with J gene TRBJ2-7, with 8 nucleotides matching TRBD1. This CDR3 comprises 14 residues. Per germline, CDR1 LNHNV and CDR2 YYDKDF (reference sequence). The V and J ends lost 4 bases and 5 bases, in that order; junction bases with no gene match: 7. CDR3 region: CATSKDREVDEQYF. CDR3 coding DNA: TGTGCCACCAGCAAGGACAGGGAGGTGGACGAGCAGTACTTC.

The table lists this clone with a count of one. The chain is built from TRBV6-2 or TRBV6-3 and TRBJ1-6; TRBD1 agrees at 8 bases. There are 16 residues in the CDR3. The V gene's germline CDR1 is MNHEY and CDR2 SVGEGT. V lost 5 bases, J lost 7 bases, and 10 bases stayed unmatched. CDR3 protein: CASSEPDRAENSPLHF. CDR3 nucleotide sequence: TGTGCCAGCAGTGAGCCGGACAGGGCCGAGAATTCACCCCTCCACTTT.

The rearrangement links TRBV27 to TRBJ2-3, with 9 positions matching TRBD2. The ends lost 8 bases at V and 6 bases at J; junction bases unmatched: 9. This CDR3 is built from 14 residues. From germline, CDR1 is MNHEY and CDR2 SMNVEV (reference sequence). Here the CDR3 reads CASGRLAEPDTQYF. The DNA of the CDR3 is TGTGCCAGCGGTCGACTAGCGGAACCGGATACGCAGTATTTT.

The chain employs TRBV30 and TRBJ1-2; D gene ambiguous. Trimming removed 0 bases at V and 2 bases at J, with 7 bases between. The CDR3 covers 13 residues. Germline V gives CDR1 GTSNPN, CDR2 SVGIG (reference sequence). As DNA, the CDR3 is TGTGCCTGGAGTGTAAACACGAACTATGGCTACACCTTC. Translation gives CAWSVNTNYGYTF.